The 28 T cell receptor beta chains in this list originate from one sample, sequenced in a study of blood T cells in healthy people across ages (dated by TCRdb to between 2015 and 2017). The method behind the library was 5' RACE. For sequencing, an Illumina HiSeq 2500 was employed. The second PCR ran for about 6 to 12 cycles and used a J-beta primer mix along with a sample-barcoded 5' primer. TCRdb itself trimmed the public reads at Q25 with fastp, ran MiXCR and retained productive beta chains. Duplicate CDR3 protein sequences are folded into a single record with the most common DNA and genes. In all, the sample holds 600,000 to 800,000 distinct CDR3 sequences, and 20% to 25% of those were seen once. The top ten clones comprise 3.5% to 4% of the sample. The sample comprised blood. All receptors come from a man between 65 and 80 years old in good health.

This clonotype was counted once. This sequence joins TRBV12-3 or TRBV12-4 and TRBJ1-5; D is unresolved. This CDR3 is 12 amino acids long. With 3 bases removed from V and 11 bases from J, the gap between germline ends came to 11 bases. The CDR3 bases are TGTGCCAGCAGTTTCTATGGGGATACCCAGCATTTT. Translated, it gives CASSFYGDTQHF.

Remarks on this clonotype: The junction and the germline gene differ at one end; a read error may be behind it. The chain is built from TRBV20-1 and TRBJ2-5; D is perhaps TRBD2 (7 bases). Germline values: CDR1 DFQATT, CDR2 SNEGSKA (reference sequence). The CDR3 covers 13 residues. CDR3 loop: CSVLRGGQETQCF. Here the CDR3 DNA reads TGCAGTGTCCTGCGCGGGGGACAAGAGACCCAGTGCTTC.

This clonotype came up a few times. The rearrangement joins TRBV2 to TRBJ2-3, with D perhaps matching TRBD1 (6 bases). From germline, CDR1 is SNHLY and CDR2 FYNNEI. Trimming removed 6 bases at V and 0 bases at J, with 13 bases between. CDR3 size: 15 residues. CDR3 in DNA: TGTGCCAGCAGGCCCGGGACAAGAAGCACAGATACGCAGTATTTT. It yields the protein CASRPGTRSTDTQYF.

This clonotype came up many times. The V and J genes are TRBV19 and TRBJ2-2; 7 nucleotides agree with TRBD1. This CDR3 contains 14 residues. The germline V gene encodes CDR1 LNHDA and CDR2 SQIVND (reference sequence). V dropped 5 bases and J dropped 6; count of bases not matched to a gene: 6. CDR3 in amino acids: CASSPTGVAGELFF. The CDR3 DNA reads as TGTGCCAGTAGTCCAACAGGGGTGGCCGGGGAGCTGTTTTTT.

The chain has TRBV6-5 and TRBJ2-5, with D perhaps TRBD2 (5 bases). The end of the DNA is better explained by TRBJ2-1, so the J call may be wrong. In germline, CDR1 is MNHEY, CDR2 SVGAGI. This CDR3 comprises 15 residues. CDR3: CASSYSSGESHEQFF. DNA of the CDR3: TGTGCCAGCAGTTACTCGAGTGGGGAGAGCCATGAGCAGTTCTTC.

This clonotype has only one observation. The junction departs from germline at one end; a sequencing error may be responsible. The CDR3 DNA sequence: TGTGGCAGCAGCCGGGACAATTACAATGAGCAGTTCTTC. It translates to CGSSRDNYNEQFF. V is TRBV6-2 or TRBV6-3 and J is TRBJ2-1; TRBD1 might be the D (6 bases). CDR1 and CDR2 (germline): MNHEY, SVGEGT. The CDR3 spans 13 residues.

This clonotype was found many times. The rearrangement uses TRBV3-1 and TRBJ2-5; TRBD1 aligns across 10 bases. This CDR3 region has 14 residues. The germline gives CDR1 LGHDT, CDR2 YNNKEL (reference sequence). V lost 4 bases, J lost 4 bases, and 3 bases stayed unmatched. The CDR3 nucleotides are TGTGCCAGCAGCCGACGGACAGGGGGAGAGACCCAGTACTTC. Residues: CASSRRTGGETQYF.

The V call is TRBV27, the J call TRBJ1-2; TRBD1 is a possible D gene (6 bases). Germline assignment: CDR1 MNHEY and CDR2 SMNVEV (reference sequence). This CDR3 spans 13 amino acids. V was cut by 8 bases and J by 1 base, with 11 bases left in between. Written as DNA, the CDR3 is TGTGCCAGCCGTAAGGGGGTTAACTATGGCTACACCTTC. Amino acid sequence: CASRKGVNYGYTF.

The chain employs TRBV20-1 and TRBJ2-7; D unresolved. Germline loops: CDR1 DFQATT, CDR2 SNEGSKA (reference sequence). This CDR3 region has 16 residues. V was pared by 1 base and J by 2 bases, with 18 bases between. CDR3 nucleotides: TGCAGTGCTAGAGGCGGTCAGTACTTTCCCCCCTACGAGCAGTACTTC. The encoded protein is CSARGGQYFPPYEQYF.

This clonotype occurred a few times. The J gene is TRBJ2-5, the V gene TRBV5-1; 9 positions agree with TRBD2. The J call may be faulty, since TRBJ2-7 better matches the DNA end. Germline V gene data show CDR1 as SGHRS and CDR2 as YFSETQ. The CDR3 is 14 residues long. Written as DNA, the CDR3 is TGCGCCAGCAGCTTTAGCGGGAGTGGGCACGAGCAGTACTTC. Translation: CASSFSGSGHEQYF.

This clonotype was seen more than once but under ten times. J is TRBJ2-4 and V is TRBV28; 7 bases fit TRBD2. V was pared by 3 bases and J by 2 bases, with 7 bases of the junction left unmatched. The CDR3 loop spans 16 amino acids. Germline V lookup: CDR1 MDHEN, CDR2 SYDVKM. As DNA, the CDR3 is TGTGCCAGCAGTTTTGGGACTACCTATACCAAAAACATTCAGTACTTC. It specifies CASSFGTTYTKNIQYF.

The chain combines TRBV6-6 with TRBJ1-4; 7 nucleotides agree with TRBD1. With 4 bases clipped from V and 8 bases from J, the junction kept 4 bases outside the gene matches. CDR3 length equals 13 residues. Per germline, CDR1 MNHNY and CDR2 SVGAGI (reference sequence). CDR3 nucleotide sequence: TGTGCCAGCAGTTGGGACAGAGGGGAAAAACTGTTTTTT. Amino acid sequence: CASSWDRGEKLFF.

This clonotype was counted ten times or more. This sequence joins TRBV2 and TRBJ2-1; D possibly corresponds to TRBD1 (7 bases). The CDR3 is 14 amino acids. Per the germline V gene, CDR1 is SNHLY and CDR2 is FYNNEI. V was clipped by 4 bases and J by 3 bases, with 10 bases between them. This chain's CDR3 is CASSGQGGYNEQFF. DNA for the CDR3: TGTGCCAGCAGTGGGCAGGGGGGCTACAATGAGCAGTTCTTC.

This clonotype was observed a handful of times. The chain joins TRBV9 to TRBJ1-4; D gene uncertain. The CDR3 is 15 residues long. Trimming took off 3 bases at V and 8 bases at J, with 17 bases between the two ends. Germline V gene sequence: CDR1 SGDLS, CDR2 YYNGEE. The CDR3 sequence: CASSAHPNLGEKLFF. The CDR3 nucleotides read TGTGCCAGCAGCGCGCACCCGAACTTGGGGGAAAAACTGTTTTTT.

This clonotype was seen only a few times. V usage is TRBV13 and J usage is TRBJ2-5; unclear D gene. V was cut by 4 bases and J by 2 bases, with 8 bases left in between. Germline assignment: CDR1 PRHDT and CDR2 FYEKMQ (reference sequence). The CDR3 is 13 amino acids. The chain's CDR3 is CASSSVNQETQYF. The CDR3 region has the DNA TGTGCCAGCAGCTCGGTAAATCAAGAGACCCAGTACTTC.

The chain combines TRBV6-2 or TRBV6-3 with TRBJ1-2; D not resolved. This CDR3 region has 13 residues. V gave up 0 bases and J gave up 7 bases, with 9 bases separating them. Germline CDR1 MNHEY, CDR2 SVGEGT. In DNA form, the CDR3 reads TGTGCCAGCAGTTACTCCCCTTCCAGTGGCTACACCTTC. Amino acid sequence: CASSYSPSSGYTF.

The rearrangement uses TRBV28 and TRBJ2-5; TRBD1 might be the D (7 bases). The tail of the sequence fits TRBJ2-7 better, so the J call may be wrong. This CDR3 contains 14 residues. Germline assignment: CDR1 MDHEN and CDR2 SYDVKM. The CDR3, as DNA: TGTGCCAGCAGTTTAATCAGGGGGGAATACGAGCAGTACTTC. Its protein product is CASSLIRGEYEQYF.

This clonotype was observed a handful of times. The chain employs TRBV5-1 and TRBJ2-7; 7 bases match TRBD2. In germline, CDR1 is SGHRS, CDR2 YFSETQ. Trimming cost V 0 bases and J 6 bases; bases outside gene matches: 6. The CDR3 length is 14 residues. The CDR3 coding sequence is TGCGCCAGCAGCTTGGCCGACCTAGCGGCCGAGCAGTACTTC. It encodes CASSLADLAAEQYF.

In DNA form, the CDR3 reads TGCAGTGCTTGGACAGGGCCTGCAACTAATGAAAAACTGTTTTTT. Protein sequence: CSAWTGPATNEKLFF. V and J are TRBV20-1 and TRBJ1-4; TRBD1 agrees at 8 bases. CDR1 and CDR2 (germline): DFQATT, SNEGSKA (reference sequence). CDR3 length equals 15 residues. V dropped 5 bases and J dropped 0; count of bases not matched to a gene: 5.

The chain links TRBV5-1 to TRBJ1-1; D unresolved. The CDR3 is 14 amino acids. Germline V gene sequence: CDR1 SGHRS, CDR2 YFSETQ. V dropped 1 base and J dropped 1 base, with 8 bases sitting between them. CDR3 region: CASSLRPPNTEAFF. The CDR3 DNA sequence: TGCGCCAGCAGCTTGAGACCCCCGAACACTGAAGCTTTCTTT.

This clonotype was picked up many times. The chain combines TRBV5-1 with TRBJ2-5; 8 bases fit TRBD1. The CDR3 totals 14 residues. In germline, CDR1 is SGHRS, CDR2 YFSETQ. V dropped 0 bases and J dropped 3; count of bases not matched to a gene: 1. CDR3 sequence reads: CASSLGTGKETQYF. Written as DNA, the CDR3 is TGCGCCAGCAGCTTGGGGACAGGGAAAGAGACCCAGTACTTC. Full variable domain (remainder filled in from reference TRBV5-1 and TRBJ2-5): KAGVTQTPRYLIKTRGQQVTLSCSPISGHRSVSWYQQTPGQGLQFLFEYFSETQRNKGNFPGRFSGRQFSNSRSEMNVSTLELGDSALYLCASSLGTGKETQYFGPGTRLLVL.

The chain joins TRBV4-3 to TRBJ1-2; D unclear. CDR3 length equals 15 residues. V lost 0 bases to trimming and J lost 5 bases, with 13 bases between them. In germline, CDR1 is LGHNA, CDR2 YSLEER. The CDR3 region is CASSQDNRSGYGYTF. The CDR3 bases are TGCGCCAGCAGCCAAGATAATCGTTCTGGGTATGGCTACACCTTC.

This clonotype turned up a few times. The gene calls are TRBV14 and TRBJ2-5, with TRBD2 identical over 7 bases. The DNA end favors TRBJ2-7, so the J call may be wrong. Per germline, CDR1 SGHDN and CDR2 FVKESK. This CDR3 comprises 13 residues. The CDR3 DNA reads TGTGCCAGCACCAGAGCGGGATCCCACGAGCAGTACTTC. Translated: CASTRAGSHEQYF.

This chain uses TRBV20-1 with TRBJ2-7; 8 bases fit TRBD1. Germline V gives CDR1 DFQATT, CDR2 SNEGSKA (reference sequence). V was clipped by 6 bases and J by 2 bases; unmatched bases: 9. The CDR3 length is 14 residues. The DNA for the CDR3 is TGCAGTGCACCCGACAGGGGAAAACCCTACGAGCAGTACTTC. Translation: CSAPDRGKPYEQYF.

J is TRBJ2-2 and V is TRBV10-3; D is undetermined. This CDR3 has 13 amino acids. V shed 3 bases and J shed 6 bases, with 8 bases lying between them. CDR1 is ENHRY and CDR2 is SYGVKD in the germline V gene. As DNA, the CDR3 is TGTGCCATCAGTGACCCCAGCCCCGGGGAGCTGTTTTTT. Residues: CAISDPSPGELFF.

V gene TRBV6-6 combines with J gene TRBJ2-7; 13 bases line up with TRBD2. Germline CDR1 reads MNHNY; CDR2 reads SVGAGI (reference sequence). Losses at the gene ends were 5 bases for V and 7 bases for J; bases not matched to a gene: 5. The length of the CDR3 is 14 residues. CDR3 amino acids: CASSRTSGSFEQYF. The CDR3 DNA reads TGTGCCAGCAGTAGGACTAGCGGGAGCTTTGAGCAGTACTTC.

This CDR3 is CASSYLSGPSSYEQYF. CDR3 bases: TGTGCCAGCAGTTATTTATCTGGTCCCAGCTCCTACGAGCAGTACTTC. This chain connects TRBV6-6 to TRBJ2-7; no clear D gene. The CDR3 is 16 residues long. Between the trimmed V and J ends, which lost 3 bases and 0 bases, there was a span of 15 bases. Germline loops: CDR1 MNHNY, CDR2 SVGAGI (reference sequence).

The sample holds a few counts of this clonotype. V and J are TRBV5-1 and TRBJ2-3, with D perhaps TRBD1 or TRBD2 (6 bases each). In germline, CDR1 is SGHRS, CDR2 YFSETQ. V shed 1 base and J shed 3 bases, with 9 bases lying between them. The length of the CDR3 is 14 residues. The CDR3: CASSLQGRTDTQYF. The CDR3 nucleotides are TGCGCCAGCAGCTTGCAGGGGAGGACAGATACGCAGTATTTT.